This paragraph reports one T cell receptor (beta chain). These data belong to a study of blood T cell repertoires in COVID-19. Background on the study: Samples representing acute and convalescent COVID-19 were sourced from the United States, Italy and Spain.

Here immunoSEQ multiplex PCR was the method, and the copy in TCRdb shows in-frame clones only, minus some. Of 450,000 or so clones detected, over 85% appear once; the ten largest clones hold roughly 0.84%. CDR1 and CDR2 from the germline V gene are SGHDN and FVKESK. The CDR3 runs 17 residues. Trimming removed 3 bases from V and 0 bases from J, with 15 bases in between. Seattle patients were enrolled while actively infected and followed longitudinally. The sample comprised peripheral blood. This clonotype originated in a man aged 18 to 29 with COVID-19, enrolled during active disease. The V call is TRBV14, the J call TRBJ2-1; weak D call: TRBD2 (5 bases). The CDR3 is CASSHWSGTSSYNEQFF. For the CDR3, the DNA is TGTGCCAGCAGCCATTGGTCCGGTACTAGCTCCTACAATGAGCAGTTCTTC.